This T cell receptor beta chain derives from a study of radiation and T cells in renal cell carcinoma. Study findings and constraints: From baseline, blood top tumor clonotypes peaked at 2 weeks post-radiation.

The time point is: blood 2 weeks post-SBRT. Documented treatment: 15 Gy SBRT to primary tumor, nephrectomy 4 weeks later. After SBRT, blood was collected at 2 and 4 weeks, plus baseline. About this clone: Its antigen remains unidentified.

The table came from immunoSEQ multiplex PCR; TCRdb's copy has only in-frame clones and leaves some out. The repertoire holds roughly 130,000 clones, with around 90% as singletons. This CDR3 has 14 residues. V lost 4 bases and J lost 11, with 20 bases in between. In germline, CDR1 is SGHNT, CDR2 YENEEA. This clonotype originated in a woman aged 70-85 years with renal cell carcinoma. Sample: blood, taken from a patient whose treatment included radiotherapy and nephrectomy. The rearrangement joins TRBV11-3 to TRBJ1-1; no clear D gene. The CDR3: CASSYSRAGIGAFF. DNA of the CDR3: TGTGCCAGCAGCTACTCTAGGGCCGGGATAGGCGCTTTCTTT.